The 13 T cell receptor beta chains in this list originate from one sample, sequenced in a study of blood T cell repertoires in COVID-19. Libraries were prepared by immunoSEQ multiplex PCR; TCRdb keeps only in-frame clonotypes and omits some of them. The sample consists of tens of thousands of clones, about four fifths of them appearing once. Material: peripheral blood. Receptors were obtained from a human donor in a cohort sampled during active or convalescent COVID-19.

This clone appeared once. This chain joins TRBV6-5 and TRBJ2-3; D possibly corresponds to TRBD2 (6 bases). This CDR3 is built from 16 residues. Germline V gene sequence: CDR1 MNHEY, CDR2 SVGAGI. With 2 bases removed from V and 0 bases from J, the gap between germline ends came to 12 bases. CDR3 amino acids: CASSYERRGSTDTQYF. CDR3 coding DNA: TGTGCCAGCAGTTACGAGCGGCGGGGAAGCACAGATACGCAGTATTTT.

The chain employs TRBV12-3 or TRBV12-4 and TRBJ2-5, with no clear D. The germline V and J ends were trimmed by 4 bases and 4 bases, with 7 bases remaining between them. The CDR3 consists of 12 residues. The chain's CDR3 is CASSSSVETQYF. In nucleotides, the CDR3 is TGTGCCAGCAGTTCCTCTGTAGAGACCCAGTACTTC.

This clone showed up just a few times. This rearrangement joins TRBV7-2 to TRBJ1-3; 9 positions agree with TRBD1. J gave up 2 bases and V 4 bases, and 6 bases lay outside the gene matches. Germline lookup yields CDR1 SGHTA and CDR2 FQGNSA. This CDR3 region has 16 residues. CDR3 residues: CASSSHGTGTGNTIYF. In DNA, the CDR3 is TGTGCCAGCAGCTCCCACGGGACAGGGACTGGAAACACCATATATTTT. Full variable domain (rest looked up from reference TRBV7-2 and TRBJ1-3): GAGVSQSPSNKVTEKGKDVELRCDPISGHTALYWYRQSLGQGLEFLIYFQGNSAPDKSGLPSDRFSAERTGGSVSTLTIQRTQQEDSAVYLCASSSHGTGTGNTIYFGEGSWLTVV.

CDR3 region: CASSPGTAIQPQHF. The CDR3 nucleotides are TGTGCCAGCAGCCCCGGGACAGCAATTCAGCCCCAGCATTTT. The V and J genes are TRBV27 and TRBJ1-5, with 7 bases aligning to TRBD1. The V gene end was trimmed by 6 bases and the J gene end by 6 bases; junction bases not matched to a gene: 8. From germline, CDR1 is MNHEY and CDR2 SMNVEV (reference sequence). This CDR3 contains 14 residues.

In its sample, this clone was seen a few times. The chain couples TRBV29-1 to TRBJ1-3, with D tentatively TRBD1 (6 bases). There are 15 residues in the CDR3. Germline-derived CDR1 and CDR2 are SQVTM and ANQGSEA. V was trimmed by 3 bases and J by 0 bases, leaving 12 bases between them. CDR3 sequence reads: CSVEDSPYSGNTIYF. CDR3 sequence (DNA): TGCAGCGTTGAGGACAGCCCTTACTCTGGAAACACCATATATTTT.

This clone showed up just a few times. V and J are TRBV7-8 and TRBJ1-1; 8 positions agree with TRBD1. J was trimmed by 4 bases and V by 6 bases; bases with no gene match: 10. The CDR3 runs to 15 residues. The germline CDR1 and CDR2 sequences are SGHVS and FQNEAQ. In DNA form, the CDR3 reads TGTGCCAGCAGGAAATCAGGACAGGGTGCCACTGAAGCTTTCTTT. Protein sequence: CASRKSGQGATEAFF. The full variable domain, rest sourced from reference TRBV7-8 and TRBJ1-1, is GAGVSQSPRYKVAKRGQDVALRCDPISGHVSLFWYQQALGQGPEFLTYFQNEAQLDKSGLPSDRFFAERPEGSVSTLKIQRTQQEDSAVYLCASRKSGQGATEAFFGQGTRLTVV.

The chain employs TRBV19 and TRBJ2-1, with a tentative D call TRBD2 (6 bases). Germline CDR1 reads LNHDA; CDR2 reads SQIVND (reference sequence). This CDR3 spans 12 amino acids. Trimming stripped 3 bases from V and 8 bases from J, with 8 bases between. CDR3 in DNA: TGTGCCAGTAGTATGGGGGGTTATGAGCAGTTCTTC. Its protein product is CASSMGGYEQFF.

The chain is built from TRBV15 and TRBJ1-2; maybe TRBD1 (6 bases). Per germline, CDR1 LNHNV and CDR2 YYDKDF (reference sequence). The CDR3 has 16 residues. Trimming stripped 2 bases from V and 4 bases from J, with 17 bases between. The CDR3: CATSRSRDTVLYGYTF. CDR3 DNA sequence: TGTGCCACCAGCAGATCCCGGGACACCGTTCTCTATGGCTACACCTTC. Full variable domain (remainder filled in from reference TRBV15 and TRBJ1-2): DAMVIQNPRYQVTQFGKPVTLSCSQTLNHNVMYWYQQKSSQAPKLLFHYYDKDFNNEADTPDNFQSRRPNTSFCFLDIRSPGLGDTAMYLCATSRSRDTVLYGYTFGSGTRLTVV.

The CDR3 sequence: CASSSGQDFATNEKLFF. In DNA form, the CDR3 reads TGTGCCAGTAGTTCAGGACAAGACTTTGCAACTAATGAAAAACTGTTTTTT. The gene calls are TRBV19 and TRBJ1-4; maybe TRBD1 (5 bases). The CDR3 loop spans 17 amino acids. V gave up 5 bases and J gave up 0 bases, with 16 bases separating them. CDR1 and CDR2 from the germline V gene are LNHDA and SQIVND (reference sequence).

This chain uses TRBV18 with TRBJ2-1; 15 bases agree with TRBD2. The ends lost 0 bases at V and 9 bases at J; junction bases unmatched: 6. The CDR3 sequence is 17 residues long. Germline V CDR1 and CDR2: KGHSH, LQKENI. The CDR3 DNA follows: TGTGCCAGCTCACCACCTGGGACTAGCGGGGGGAACAGTGAGCAGTTCTTC. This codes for CASSPPGTSGGNSEQFF.

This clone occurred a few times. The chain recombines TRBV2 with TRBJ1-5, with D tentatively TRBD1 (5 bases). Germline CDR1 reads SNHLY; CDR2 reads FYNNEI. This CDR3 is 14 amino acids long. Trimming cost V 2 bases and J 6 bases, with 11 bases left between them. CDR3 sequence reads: CASSERGGGQPQHF. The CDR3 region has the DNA TGTGCCAGCAGTGAAAGGGGAGGAGGTCAGCCCCAGCATTTT.

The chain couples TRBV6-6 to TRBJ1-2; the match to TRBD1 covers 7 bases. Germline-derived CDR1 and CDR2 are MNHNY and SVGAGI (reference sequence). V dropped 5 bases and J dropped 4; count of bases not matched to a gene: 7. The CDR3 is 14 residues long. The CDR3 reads CASSPGTETYGYTF. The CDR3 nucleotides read TGTGCCAGCAGTCCGGGGACAGAAACCTATGGCTACACCTTC.

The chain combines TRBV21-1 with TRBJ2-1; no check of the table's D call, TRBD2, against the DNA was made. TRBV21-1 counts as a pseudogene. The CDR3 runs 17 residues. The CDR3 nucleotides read TGTGCCAGCAGCGCCTCCCTCGGCCAGACTATGGGCAATGAGCAGTTCTTC. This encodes CASSASLGQTMGNEQFF.